Each of the 2 T cell receptor beta chains below was sequenced from the same sample in a study of lymphopenia after photon versus proton radiotherapy. The assay was immunoSEQ multiplex PCR, and TCRdb's table has in-frame clones only and misses some. The sample comprises about 30,000 clones, 90% to 95% of which are singletons, and roughly 0.71% rests with the top ten. Material: peripheral blood, obtained from a patient treated with photon-based radiotherapy. Receptors were obtained from a woman in her forties or fifties with cholangiocarcinoma.

V is TRBV19 and J is TRBJ1-1; 7 bases map to TRBD1. This CDR3 is 12 amino acids long. The V segment lost 5 bases and the J segment 7 bases; nucleotides outside the gene matches: 4. Germline values: CDR1 LNHDA, CDR2 SQIVND (reference sequence). As DNA, the CDR3 is TGTGCCAGTAGTTACAGGGGTGATGAAGCTTTCTTT. Translation gives CASSYRGDEAFF.

The chain has TRBV7-2 and TRBJ1-3; 7 bases are shared with TRBD1. The CDR3 sequence is 17 residues long. Looked up from germline, CDR1 is SGHTA and CDR2 is FQGNSA. With V trimmed by 6 bases and J by 0 bases, 11 bases remained unmatched. CDR3 loop: CASRMIDRASSGNTIYF. CDR3 bases: TGTGCCAGCAGGATGATCGACAGGGCGAGCTCTGGAAACACCATATATTTT.